The T cell receptor beta chain described here comes from a study of shared clonotypes between healthy human individuals. Study context: The cohort had a couple of women and three men, ages 18 to 49.

The CDR3 runs to 12 residues. Per the germline V gene, CDR1 is GTSNPN and CDR2 is SVGIG (reference sequence). The V gene lost 1 base and the J gene lost 1 base, with 4 bases spanning the gap. A deep-level run was used for the assay. In the original processing: From ImmunoSEQ came sequences covering only the junction and carrying no quality scores, so filtering differed. Method: immunoSEQ multiplex PCR; TCRdb's copy keeps in-frame clones and lacks some. The DNA gave D and trimming, while V, J and clone size come from that table. Counted here are 1 million to 1.2 million clones, approximately 80% occurring once; the ten biggest clones make up about 0.94%.

Sequenced material: memory CD4+ T cells from PBMCs. As to subset: CD45RA-negative fraction. The V and J genes are TRBV30 and TRBJ1-1; D unresolved. The source is a man aged 18 to 30 in good health. Some clones in this sample may be carry-over from other donors' samples. The CDR3 coding sequence is TGTGCCTGGAGTGAGTCGAACACTGAAGCTTTCTTT. This encodes CAWSESNTEAFF.